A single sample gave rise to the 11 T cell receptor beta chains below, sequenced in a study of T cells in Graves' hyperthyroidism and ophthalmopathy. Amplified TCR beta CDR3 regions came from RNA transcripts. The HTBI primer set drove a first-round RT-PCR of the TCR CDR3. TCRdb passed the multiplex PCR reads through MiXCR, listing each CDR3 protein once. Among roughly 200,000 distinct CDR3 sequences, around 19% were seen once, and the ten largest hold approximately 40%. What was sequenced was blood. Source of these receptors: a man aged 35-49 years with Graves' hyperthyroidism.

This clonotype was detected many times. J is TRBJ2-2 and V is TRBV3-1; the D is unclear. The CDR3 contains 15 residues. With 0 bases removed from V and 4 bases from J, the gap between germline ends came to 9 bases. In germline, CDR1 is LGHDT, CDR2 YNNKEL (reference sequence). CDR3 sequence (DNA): TGTGCCAGCAGCCAAGATGTCGATTTCACCGGGGAGCTGTTTTTT. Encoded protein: CASSQDVDFTGELFF. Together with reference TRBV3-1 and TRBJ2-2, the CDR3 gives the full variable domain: DTAVSQTPKYLVTQMGNDKSIKCEQNLGHDTMYWYKQDSKKFLKIMFSYNNKELIINETVPNRFSPKSPDKAHLNLHINSLELGDSAVYFCASSQDVDFTGELFFGEGSRLTVL.

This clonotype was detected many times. CDR3 sequence reads: CASTHGGGEQYF. The CDR3 coding sequence is TGTGCCAGCACCCATGGGGGGGGCGAGCAGTACTTC. This chain connects TRBV12-3 or TRBV12-4 to TRBJ2-7; 7 positions match TRBD2. The CDR3 runs 12 residues. Trimming cost V 7 bases and J 6 bases; bases outside gene matches: 6.

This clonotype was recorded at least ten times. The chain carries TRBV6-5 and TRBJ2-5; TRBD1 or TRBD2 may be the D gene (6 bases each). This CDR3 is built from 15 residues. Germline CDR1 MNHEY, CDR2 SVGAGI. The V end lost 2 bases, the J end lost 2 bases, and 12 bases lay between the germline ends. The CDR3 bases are TGTGCCAGCAGTTACGTCGGAGGGGGGCAAGAGACCCAGTACTTC. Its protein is CASSYVGGGQETQYF.

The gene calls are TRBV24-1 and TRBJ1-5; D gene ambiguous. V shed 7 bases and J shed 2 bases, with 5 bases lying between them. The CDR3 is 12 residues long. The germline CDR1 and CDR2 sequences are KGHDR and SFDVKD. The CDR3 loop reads CATSLGNQPQHF. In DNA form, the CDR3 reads TGTGCCACCAGCCTGGGCAATCAGCCCCAGCATTTT.

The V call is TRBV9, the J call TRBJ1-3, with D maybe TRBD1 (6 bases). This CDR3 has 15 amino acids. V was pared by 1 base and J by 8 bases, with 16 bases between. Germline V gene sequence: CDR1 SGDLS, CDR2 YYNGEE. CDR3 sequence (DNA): TGTGCCAGCAGCGTATCTGGGGGGGCCCTTGACACCATATATTTT. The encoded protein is CASSVSGGALDTIYF.

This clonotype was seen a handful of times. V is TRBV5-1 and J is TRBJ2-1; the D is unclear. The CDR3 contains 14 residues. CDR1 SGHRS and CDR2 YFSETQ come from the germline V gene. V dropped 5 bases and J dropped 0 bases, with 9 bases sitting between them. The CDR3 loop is CASSTESSYNEQFF. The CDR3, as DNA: TGCGCCAGCAGTACAGAAAGCTCCTACAATGAGCAGTTCTTC.

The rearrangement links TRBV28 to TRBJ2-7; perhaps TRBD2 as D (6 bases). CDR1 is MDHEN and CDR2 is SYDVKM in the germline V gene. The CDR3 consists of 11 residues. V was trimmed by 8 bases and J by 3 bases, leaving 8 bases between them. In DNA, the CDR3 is TGTGCCAGCGGGAGGAGCTACGAGCAGTACTTC. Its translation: CASGRSYEQYF.

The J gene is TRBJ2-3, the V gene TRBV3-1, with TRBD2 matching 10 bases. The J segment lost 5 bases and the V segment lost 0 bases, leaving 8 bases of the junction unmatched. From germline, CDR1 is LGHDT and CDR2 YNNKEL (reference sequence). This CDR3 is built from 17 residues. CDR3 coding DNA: TGTGCCAGCAGCCAAGATTTGCCAGCGGGGGGGCAAGATACGCAGTATTTT. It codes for CASSQDLPAGGQDTQYF.

CDR3 region: CASSIHSGGLPVEQYF. In DNA form, the CDR3 reads TGTGCCAGTAGTATTCATAGCGGGGGCTTACCCGTCGAGCAGTACTTC. V gene TRBV19 combines with J gene TRBJ2-7; 9 bases line up with TRBD2. J lost 6 bases, V lost 3 bases, and 12 bases had no gene match. The CDR3 is 16 residues long. Looked up from germline, CDR1 is LNHDA and CDR2 is SQIVND (reference sequence).

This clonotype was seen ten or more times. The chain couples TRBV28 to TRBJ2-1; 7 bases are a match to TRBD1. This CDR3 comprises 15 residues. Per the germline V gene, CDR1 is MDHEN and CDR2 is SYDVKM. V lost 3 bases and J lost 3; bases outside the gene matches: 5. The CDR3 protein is CASSFLGQIYNEQFF. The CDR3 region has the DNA TGTGCCAGCAGTTTTTTGGGACAGATCTACAATGAGCAGTTCTTC.

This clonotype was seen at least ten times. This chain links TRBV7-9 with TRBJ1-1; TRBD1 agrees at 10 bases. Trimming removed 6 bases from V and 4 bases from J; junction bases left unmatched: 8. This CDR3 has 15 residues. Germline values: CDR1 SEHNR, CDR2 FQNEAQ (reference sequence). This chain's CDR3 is CASSWTGGLSTEAFF. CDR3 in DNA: TGTGCCAGCAGTTGGACAGGGGGATTGAGCACTGAAGCTTTCTTT.